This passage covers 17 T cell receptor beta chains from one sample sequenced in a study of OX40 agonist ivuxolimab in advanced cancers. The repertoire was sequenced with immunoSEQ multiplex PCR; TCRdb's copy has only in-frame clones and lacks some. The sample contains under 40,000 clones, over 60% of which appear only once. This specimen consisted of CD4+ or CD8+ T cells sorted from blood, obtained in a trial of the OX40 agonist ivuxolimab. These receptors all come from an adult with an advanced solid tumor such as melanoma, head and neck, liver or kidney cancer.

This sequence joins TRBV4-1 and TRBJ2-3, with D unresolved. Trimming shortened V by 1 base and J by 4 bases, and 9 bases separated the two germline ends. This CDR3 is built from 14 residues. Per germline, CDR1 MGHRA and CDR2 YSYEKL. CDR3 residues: CASSQGQLPDTQYF. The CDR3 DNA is TGCGCCAGCAGCCAAGGGCAATTGCCAGATACGCAGTATTTT.

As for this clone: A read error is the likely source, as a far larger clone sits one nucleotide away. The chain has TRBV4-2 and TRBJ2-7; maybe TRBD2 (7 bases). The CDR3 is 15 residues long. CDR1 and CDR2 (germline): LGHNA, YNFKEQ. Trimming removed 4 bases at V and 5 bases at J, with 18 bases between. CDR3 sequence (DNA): TGTGCCAGCAGCCTCCAACCGGGGGGCCGGAACGAGCAGTACTTC. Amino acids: CASSLQPGGRNEQYF.

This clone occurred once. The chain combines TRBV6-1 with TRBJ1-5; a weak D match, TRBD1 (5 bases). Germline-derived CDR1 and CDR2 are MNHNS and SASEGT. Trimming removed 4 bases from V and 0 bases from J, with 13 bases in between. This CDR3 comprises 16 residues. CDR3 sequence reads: CASSAGDGYSNQPQHF. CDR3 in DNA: TGTGCCAGCAGTGCTGGGGACGGTTATAGCAATCAGCCCCAGCATTTT.

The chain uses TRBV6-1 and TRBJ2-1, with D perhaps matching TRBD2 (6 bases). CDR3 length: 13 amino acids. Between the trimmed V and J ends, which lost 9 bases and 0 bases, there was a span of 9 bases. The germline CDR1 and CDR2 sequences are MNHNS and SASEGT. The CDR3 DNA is TGTGCCAGTTTGACTAGCTCCTACAATGAGCAGTTCTTC. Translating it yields CASLTSSYNEQFF.

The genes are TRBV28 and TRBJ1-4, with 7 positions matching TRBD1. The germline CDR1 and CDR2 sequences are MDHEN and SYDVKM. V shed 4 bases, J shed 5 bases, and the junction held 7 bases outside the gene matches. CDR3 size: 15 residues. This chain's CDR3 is CASSSGGQENEKLFF. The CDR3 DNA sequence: TGTGCCAGCAGTTCGGGCGGACAGGAGAATGAAAAACTGTTTTTT.

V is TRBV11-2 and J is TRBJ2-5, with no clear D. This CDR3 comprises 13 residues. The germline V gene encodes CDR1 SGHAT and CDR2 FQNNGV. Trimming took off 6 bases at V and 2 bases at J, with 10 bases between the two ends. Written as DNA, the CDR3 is TGTGCCAGCAGTCCGCCATCACAAGAGACCCAGTACTTC. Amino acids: CASSPPSQETQYF.

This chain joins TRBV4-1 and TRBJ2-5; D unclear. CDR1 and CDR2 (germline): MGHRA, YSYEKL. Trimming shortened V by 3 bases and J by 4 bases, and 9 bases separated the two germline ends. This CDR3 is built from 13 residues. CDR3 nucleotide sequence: TGCGCCAGCAGCCAGCTACGGTCAGAGACCCAGTACTTC. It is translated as CASSQLRSETQYF.

CDR3 bases: TGTGCCAGCAGGAGGACTAGCGGAGGCCAGGAGACCCAGTACTTC. Protein sequence: CASRRTSGGQETQYF. The chain is built from TRBV2 and TRBJ2-5; 10 nucleotides align to TRBD2. Germline CDR1 reads SNHLY; CDR2 reads FYNNEI. This CDR3 has 15 amino acids. Trimming cost V 6 bases and J 5 bases; bases outside gene matches: 9.

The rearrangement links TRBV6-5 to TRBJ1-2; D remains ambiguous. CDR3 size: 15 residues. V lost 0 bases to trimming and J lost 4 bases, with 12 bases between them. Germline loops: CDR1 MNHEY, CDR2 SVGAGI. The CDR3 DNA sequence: TGTGCCAGCAGTTACTCGACCGGAATATTCTATGGCTACACCTTC. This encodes CASSYSTGIFYGYTF.

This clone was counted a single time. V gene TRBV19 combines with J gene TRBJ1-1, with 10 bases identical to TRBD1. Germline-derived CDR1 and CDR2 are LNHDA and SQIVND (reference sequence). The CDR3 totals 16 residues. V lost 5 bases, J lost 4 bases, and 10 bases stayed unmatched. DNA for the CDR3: TGTGCCAGTAGTCCCCGGGACAGGGGTTTAATCACTGAAGCTTTCTTT. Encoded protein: CASSPRDRGLITEAFF.

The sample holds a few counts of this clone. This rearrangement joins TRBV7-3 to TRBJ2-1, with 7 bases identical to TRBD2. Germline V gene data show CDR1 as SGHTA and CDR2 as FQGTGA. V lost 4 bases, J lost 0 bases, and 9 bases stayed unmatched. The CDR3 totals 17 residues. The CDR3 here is CASSSEPGLSSYNEQFF. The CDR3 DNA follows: TGTGCCAGCAGCTCAGAACCGGGACTAAGCTCCTACAATGAGCAGTTCTTC.

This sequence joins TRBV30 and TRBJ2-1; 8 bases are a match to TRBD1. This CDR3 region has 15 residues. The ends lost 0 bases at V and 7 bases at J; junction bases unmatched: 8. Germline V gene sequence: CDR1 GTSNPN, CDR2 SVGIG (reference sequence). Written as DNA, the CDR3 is TGTGCCTGGAGTGTACAGGCCTACAGGGGGAATGAGCAGTTCTTC. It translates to CAWSVQAYRGNEQFF.

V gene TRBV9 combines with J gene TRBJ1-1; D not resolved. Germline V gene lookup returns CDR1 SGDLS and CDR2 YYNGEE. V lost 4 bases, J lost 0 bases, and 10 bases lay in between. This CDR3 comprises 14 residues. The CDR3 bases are TGTGCCAGCAGCCTCCTCGGGATGAACACTGAAGCTTTCTTT. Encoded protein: CASSLLGMNTEAFF. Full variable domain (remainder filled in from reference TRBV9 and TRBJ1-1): DSGVTQTPKHLITATGQRVTLRCSPRSGDLSVYWYQQSLDQGLQFLIQYYNGEERAKGNILERFSAQQFPDLHSELNLSSLELGDSALYFCASSLLGMNTEAFFGQGTRLTVV.

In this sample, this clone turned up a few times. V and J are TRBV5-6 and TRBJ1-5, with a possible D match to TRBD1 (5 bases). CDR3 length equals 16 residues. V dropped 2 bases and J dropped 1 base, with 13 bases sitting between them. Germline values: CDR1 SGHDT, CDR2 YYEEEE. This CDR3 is CASSFGGGVSNQPQHF. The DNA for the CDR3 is TGTGCCAGCAGCTTTGGTGGAGGGGTGAGCAATCAGCCCCAGCATTTT.

The DNA of the CDR3 is TGTGCCAGCAGGCGGGACACCTACTCTGGAAACACCATATATTTT. This codes for CASRRDTYSGNTIYF. This sequence joins TRBV28 and TRBJ1-3; perhaps TRBD1 as D (6 bases). CDR3 length: 15 residues. Deletions cut 6 bases from V and 0 bases from J, with 12 bases between. The germline gives CDR1 MDHEN, CDR2 SYDVKM.

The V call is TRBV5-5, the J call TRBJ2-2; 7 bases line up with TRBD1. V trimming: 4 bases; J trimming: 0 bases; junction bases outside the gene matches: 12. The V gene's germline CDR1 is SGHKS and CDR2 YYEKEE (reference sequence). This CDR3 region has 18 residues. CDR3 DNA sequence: TGTGCCAGCAGCACGGGACAGCTGCTGCACGCGAACACCGGGGAGCTGTTTTTT. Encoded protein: CASSTGQLLHANTGELFF.

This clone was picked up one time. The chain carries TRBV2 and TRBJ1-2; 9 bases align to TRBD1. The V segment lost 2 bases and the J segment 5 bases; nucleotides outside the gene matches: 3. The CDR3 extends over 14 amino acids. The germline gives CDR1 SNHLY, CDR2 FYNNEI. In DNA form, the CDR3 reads TGTGCCAGCAGTGAACTCGGACAGGGGTATGGCTACACCTTC. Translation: CASSELGQGYGYTF.